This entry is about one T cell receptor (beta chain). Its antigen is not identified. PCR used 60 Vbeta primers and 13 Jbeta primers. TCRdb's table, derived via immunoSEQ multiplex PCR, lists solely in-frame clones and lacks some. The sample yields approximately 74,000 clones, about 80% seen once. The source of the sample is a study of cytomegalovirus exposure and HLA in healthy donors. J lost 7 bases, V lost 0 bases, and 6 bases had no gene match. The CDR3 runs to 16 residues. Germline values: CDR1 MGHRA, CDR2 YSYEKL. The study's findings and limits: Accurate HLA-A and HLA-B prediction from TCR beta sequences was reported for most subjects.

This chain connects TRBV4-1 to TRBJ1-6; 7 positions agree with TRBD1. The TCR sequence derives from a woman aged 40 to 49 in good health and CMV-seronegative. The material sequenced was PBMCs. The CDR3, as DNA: TGCGCCAGCAGCCAAGAGACGACAGGGAGAAATTCACCCCTCCACTTT. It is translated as CASSQETTGRNSPLHF.